The 2 T cell receptor beta chains below come from one sample, sequenced in a study of molecular identifiers for immune sequencing clone quantification. MiXCR was run by TCRdb on the PCR reads, yielding one entry per CDR3 protein. Among 490,000 or so distinct CDR3 sequences, about 25% were seen once, and the ten largest hold just over 0.75%. The sequenced sample consisted of naive CD8+ T cells from blood, with Jurkat cell RNA spiked in. Specified subset: FACS-sorted CD8+CD4-CCR7+CD45RA+ naive T cells. Receptors originate from a human donor in good health. Some libraries in this study had Jurkat cell RNA spiked in.

The V gene is TRBV19, the J gene TRBJ1-4; D may be TRBD1 (6 bases). Germline loops: CDR1 LNHDA, CDR2 SQIVND (reference sequence). This CDR3 is built from 13 residues. Trimming shortened V by 5 bases and J by 14 bases, and 18 bases separated the two germline ends. The CDR3 is CASSGQPLKGLFF. CDR3 coding DNA: TGTGCCAGTAGTGGACAGCCGTTGAAGGGTCTGTTTTTT.

V gene TRBV28 combines with J gene TRBJ2-7, with D maybe TRBD1 (6 bases). Germline CDR1 reads MDHEN; CDR2 reads SYDVKM. This CDR3 is 14 amino acids long. Trimming pared 6 bases from V and 6 bases from J, leaving 18 bases between. CDR3 DNA: TGTGCCAGCAGCTTTCAGGGGCACGGCTTCGAGCAGTACTTC. Its translation is CASSFQGHGFEQYF.